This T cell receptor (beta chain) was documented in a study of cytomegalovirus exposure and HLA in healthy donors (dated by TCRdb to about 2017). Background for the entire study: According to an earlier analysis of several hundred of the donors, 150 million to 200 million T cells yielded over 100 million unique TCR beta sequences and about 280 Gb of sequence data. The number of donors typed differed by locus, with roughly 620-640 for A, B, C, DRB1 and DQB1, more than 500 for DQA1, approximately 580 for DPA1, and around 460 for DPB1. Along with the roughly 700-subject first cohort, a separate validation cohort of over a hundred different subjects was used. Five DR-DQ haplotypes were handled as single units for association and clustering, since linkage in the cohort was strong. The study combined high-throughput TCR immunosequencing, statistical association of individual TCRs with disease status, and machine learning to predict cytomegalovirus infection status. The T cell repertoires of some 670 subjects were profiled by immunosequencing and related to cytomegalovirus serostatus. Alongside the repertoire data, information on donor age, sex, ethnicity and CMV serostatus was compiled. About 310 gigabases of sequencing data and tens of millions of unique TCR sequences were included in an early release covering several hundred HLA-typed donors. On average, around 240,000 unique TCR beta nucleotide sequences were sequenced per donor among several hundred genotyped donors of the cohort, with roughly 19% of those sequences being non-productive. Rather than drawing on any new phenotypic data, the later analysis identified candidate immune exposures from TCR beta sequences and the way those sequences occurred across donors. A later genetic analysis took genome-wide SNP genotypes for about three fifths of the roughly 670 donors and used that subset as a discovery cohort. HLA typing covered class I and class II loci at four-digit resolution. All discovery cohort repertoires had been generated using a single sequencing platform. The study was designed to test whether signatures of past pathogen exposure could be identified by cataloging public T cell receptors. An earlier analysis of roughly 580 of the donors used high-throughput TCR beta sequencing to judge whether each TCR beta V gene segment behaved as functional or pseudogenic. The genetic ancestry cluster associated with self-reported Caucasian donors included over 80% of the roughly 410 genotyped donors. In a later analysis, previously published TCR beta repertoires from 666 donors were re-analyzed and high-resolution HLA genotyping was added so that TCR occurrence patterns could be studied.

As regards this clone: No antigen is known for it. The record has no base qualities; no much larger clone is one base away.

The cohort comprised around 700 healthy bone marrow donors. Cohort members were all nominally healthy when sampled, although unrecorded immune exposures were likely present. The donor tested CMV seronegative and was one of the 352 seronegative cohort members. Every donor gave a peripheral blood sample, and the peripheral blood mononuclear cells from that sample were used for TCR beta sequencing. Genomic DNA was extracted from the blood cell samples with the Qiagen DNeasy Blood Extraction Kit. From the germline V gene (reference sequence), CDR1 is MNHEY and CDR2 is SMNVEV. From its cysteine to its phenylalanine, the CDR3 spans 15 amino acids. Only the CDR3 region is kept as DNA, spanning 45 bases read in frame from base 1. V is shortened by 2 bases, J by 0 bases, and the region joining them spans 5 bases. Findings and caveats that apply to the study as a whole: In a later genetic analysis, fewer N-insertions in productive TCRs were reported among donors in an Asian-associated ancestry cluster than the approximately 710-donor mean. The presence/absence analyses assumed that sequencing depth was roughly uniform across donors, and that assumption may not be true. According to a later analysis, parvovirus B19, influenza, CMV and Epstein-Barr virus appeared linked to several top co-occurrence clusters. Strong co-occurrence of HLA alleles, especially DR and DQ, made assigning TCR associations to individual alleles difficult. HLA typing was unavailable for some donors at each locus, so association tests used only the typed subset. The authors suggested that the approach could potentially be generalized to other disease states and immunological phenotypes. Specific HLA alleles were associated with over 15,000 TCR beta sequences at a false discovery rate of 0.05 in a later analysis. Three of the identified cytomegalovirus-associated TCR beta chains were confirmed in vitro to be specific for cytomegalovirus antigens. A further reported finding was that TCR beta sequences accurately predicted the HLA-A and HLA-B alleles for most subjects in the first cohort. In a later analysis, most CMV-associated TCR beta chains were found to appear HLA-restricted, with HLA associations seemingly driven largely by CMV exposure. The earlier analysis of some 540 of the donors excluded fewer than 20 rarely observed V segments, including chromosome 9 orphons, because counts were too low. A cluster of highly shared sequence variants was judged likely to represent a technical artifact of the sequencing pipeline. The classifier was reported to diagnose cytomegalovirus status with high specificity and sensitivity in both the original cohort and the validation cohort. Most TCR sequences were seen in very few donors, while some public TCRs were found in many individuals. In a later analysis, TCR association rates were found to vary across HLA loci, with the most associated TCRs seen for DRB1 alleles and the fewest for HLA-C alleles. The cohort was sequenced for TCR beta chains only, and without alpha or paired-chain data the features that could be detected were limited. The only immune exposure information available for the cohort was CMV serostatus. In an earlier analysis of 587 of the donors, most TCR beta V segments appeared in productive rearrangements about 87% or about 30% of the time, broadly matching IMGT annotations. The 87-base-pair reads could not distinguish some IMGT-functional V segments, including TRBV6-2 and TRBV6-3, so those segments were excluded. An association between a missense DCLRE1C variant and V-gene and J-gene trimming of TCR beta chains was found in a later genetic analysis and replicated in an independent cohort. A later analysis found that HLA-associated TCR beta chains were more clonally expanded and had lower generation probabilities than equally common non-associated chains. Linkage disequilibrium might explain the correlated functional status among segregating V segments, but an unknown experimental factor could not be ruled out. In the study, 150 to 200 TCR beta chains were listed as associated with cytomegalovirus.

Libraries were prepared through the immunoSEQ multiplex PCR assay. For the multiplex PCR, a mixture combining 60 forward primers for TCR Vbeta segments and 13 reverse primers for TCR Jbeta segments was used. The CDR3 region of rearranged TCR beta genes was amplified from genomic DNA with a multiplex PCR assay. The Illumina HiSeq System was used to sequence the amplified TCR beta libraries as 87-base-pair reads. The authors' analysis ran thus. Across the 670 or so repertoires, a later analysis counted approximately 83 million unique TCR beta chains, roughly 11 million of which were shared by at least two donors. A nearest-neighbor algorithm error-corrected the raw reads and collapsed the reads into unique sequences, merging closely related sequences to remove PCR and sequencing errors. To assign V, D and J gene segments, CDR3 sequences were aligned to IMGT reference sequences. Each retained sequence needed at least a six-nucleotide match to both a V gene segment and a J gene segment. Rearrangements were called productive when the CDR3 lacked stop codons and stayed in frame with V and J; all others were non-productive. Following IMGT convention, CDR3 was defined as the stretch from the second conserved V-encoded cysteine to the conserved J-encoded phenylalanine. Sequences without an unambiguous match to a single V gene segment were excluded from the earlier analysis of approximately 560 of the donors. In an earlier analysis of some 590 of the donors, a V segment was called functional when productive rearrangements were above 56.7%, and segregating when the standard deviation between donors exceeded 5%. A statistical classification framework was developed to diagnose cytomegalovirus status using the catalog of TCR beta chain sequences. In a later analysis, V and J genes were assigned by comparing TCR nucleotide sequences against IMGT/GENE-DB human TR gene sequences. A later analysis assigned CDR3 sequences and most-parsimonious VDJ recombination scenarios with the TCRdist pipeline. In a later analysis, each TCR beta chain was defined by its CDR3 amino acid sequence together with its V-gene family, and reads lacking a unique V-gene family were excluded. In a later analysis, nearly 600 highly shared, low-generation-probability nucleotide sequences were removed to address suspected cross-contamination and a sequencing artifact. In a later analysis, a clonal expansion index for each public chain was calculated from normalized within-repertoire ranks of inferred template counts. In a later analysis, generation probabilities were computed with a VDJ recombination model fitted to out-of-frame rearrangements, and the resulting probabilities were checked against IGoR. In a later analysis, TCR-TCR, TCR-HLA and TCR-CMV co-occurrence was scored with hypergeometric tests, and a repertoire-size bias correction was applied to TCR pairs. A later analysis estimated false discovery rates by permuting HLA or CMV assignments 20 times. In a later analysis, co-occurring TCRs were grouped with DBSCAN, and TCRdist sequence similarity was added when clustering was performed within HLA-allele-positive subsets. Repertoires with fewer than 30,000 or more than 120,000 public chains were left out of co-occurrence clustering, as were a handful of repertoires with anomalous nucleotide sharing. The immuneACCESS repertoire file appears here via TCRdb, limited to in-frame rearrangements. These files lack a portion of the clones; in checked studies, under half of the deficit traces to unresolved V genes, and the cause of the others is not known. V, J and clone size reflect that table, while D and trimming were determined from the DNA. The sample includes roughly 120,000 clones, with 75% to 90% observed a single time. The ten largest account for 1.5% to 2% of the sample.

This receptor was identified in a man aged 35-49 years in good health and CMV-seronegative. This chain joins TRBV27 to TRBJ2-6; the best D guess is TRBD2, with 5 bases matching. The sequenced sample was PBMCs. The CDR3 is CASSLEGSGANVLTF. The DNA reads TGTGCCAGCAGTTTAGAGGGCTCTGGGGCCAACGTCCTGACTTTC.